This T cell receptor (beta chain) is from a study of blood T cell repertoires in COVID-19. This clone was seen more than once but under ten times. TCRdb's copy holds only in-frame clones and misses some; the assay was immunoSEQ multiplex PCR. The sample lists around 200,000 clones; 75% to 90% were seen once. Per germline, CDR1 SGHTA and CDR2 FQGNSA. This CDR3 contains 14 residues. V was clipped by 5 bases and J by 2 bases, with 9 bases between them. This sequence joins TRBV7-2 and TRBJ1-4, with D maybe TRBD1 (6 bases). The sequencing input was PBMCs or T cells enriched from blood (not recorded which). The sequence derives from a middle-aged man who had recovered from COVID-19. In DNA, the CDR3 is TGTGCCAGCAGCCGCGACAGGACTAATGAAAAACTGTTTTTT. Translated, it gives CASSRDRTNEKLFF.